The next 21 T cell receptor beta chains were all read from a single sample in a study of blood T cell repertoires in COVID-19. TCRdb's table, derived via immunoSEQ multiplex PCR, lists solely in-frame clones and lacks some. In the table there are roughly 290,000 clones, roughly 80% of which are singletons. The sequencing sample was made of peripheral blood. Every receptor here comes from a person aged 65-85 years with COVID-19, enrolled during active disease.

DNA of the CDR3: TGTGCCAGCAGTGCTTCAGACAGGGGCTACACCTACGAGCAGTACTTC. It specifies CASSASDRGYTYEQYF. This sequence joins TRBV6-1 and TRBJ2-7, with TRBD1 matching over 8 bases. This CDR3 contains 16 residues. After removal of 4 bases from V and 2 bases from J, the junction contained 10 bases not matched to a gene. CDR1 and CDR2 from the germline V gene are MNHNS and SASEGT.

The V gene is TRBV4-3, the J gene TRBJ1-2; D gene ambiguous. CDR1 is LGHNA and CDR2 is YSLEER in the germline V gene. Deletions cut 2 bases from V and 0 bases from J, with 7 bases between. This CDR3 spans 14 amino acids. CDR3 sequence (DNA): TGCGCCAGCAGCCAACATACACCTAACTATGGCTACACCTTC. Protein product: CASSQHTPNYGYTF.

The chain recombines TRBV21-1 with TRBJ2-7; the table's D gene call, TRBD1, was not cross checked with the DNA. TRBV21-1 is reported as a pseudogene. The CDR3 has 16 amino acids. The CDR3 sequence is CASPPTGDRSSYEQYF. The CDR3 DNA sequence: TGTGCCAGCCCCCCAACGGGCGACAGGAGCTCCTACGAGCAGTACTTC.

The chain has TRBV6-2 or TRBV6-3 and TRBJ2-7, with TRBD2 matching 13 bases. The CDR3 runs 14 residues. J lost 9 bases, V lost 1 base, and 3 bases had no gene match. Germline assignment: CDR1 MNHEY and CDR2 SVGEGT. CDR3 region: CASSYLGLAGMQYF. The DNA for the CDR3 is TGTGCCAGCAGTTACTTGGGACTAGCGGGAATGCAGTACTTC.

The genes are TRBV28 and TRBJ1-2; tentatively, D is TRBD1 (5 bases). V was clipped by 6 bases and J by 11 bases, with 22 bases between them. Germline-derived CDR1 and CDR2 are MDHEN and SYDVKM. The CDR3 spans 14 residues. CDR3 sequence: CASSSLQGWLGYTF. The CDR3 DNA sequence: TGTGCCAGCAGCTCGCTCCAGGGCTGGCTAGGATACACCTTC.

The chain is built from TRBV4-3 and TRBJ1-1; D possibly corresponds to TRBD1 (6 bases). Per germline, CDR1 LGHNA and CDR2 YSLEER. The CDR3 length is 15 residues. The V end was cut by 4 bases, the J end by 6 bases, with 18 bases between. The CDR3 loop reads CASSPRGGAQAEAFF. The CDR3, as DNA: TGCGCCAGCAGCCCCCGGGGGGGCGCTCAGGCTGAAGCTTTCTTT.

The chain recombines TRBV7-8 with TRBJ1-1; 7 bases match TRBD1. The CDR3 extends over 15 amino acids. Germline values: CDR1 SGHVS, CDR2 FQNEAQ. V was clipped by 1 base and J by 6 bases; unmatched bases: 8. In DNA form, the CDR3 reads TGTGCCAGCAGCTTAGGACAGGGAAGGGTTTCTGAAGCTTTCTTT. Amino acids: CASSLGQGRVSEAFF.

This clone occurred once. The chain uses TRBV19 and TRBJ1-1; TRBD1 matches 7 bases. J lost 3 bases, V lost 8 bases, and 9 bases had no gene match. Per the germline V gene, CDR1 is LNHDA and CDR2 is SQIVND (reference sequence). This CDR3 has 14 amino acids. The CDR3 spells CASADRAAYTEAFF. The CDR3 DNA is TGTGCCAGTGCCGACAGGGCGGCGTACACTGAAGCTTTCTTT.

This clone was counted a few times. This chain uses TRBV7-2 with TRBJ2-7; 10 bases match TRBD1. This CDR3 spans 14 amino acids. V trimming: 4 bases; J trimming: 7 bases; junction bases outside the gene matches: 7. Per the germline V gene, CDR1 is SGHTA and CDR2 is FQGNSA. CDR3 sequence reads: CASSSGTGAREQYF. CDR3 DNA sequence: TGTGCCAGCAGCTCCGGGACAGGGGCAAGGGAGCAGTACTTC.

J is TRBJ1-2 and V is TRBV5-4, with D possibly matching TRBD1 (6 bases). CDR1 is SGHNT and CDR2 is YYREEE in the germline V gene (reference sequence). V was trimmed by 4 bases and J by 1 base, leaving 11 bases between them. There are 14 residues in the CDR3. The DNA for the CDR3 is TGTGCCAGCAGCCTGAGGGGGATTAACTATGGCTACACCTTC. Translation gives CASSLRGINYGYTF.

The chain couples TRBV10-3 to TRBJ1-1; 8 bases fit TRBD1. The CDR3 is made up of 14 amino acids. CDR1 and CDR2 from the germline V gene are ENHRY and SYGVKD. The V and J ends lost 6 bases and 4 bases, in that order; junction bases with no gene match: 7. The CDR3 protein is CAISRTGLGTEAFF. In DNA form, the CDR3 reads TGTGCCATCAGCAGGACAGGGCTGGGCACTGAAGCTTTCTTT.

The chain recombines TRBV24-1 with TRBJ2-1, with D perhaps TRBD1 (5 bases). Trimming left V 12 bases short and J 1 base short, with 9 bases between. This CDR3 has 12 residues. In germline, CDR1 is KGHDR, CDR2 SFDVKD. CDR3 loop: CASQGSYNEQFF. DNA for the CDR3: TGTGCCTCCCAGGGATCCTACAATGAGCAGTTCTTC.

The genes are TRBV7-3 and TRBJ2-2; 13 bases map to TRBD2. The CDR3 covers 18 residues. Trimming took 0 bases from V and 7 from J; bases not matched to a gene: 8. Germline V gene lookup returns CDR1 SGHTA and CDR2 FQGTGA. DNA of the CDR3: TGTGCCAGCAGCTTAACAGGGGGACTAGCGGGAACTCACGGGGAGCTGTTTTTT. As protein: CASSLTGGLAGTHGELFF.

In this sample, this clone turned up once. This chain uses TRBV6-5 with TRBJ2-1; 7 positions match TRBD2. The CDR3 runs to 15 residues. J was trimmed by 5 bases and V by 6 bases; bases with no gene match: 10. The germline V gene has CDR1 MNHEY and CDR2 SVGAGI. CDR3 amino acids: CASSPPGLYHNEQFF. In DNA, the CDR3 is TGTGCCAGCAGCCCACCGGGACTATACCACAATGAGCAGTTCTTC.

V and J are TRBV19 and TRBJ1-4; D is ambiguous. Looked up from germline, CDR1 is LNHDA and CDR2 is SQIVND (reference sequence). Trimming removed 3 bases from V and 0 bases from J, with 5 bases in between. The CDR3 runs 14 residues. CDR3: CASSIQATNEKLFF. CDR3 DNA: TGTGCCAGTAGTATTCAGGCAACTAATGAAAAACTGTTTTTT.

The chain couples TRBV5-4 to TRBJ2-5, with TRBD1 identical over 10 bases. Germline values: CDR1 SGHNT, CDR2 YYREEE (reference sequence). The junction had 5 bases not matched to a gene; V was cut back by 1 base and J by 5 bases. The CDR3 covers 15 residues. This chain's CDR3 is CASSLRDRGSETQYF. In nucleotides, the CDR3 is TGTGCCAGCAGCTTGAGGGACAGGGGATCGGAGACCCAGTACTTC.

This clone was picked up a small number of times. V is TRBV4-1 and J is TRBJ1-6; D possibly corresponds to TRBD1 (5 bases). This CDR3 contains 15 residues. V lost 3 bases to trimming and J lost 0 bases, with 6 bases between them. Germline CDR1 and CDR2: MGHRA and YSYEKL. The CDR3 region is CASSQTDSYNSPLHF. The CDR3 DNA is TGCGCCAGCAGCCAGACAGACTCCTATAATTCACCCCTCCACTTT.

This sequence joins TRBV4-2 and TRBJ2-3; no clear D. CDR3 size: 14 residues. Germline CDR1 LGHNA, CDR2 YNFKEQ. The V end was cut by 3 bases, the J end by 0 bases, with 7 bases between. CDR3 coding DNA: TGTGCCAGCAGCCATACAGAAAGCACAGATACGCAGTATTTT. As protein: CASSHTESTDTQYF.

The chain has TRBV19 and TRBJ1-1; 9 bases agree with TRBD1. The CDR3 is 12 residues long. CDR1 is LNHDA, CDR2 SQIVND, per germline (reference sequence). The V gene end was trimmed by 8 bases and the J gene end by 5 bases; junction bases not matched to a gene: 3. In nucleotides, the CDR3 is TGTGCCAGTGGGGACAGGGATACTGAAGCTTTCTTT. It specifies CASGDRDTEAFF. Together with reference TRBV19 and TRBJ1-1, the CDR3 gives the full variable domain: DGGITQSPKYLFRKEGQNVTLSCEQNLNHDAMYWYRQDPGQGLRLIYYSQIVNDFQKGDIAEGYSVSREKKESFPLTVTSAQKNPTAFYLCASGDRDTEAFFGQGTRLTVV.

This clone turned up a few times. The rearrangement joins TRBV28 to TRBJ1-6; 12 positions match TRBD1. This CDR3 contains 16 residues. Trimming at V came to 3 bases and at J to 10 bases, leaving 7 bases not matched to a gene. Germline V gene sequence: CDR1 MDHEN, CDR2 SYDVKM. CDR3 amino acids: CASSLGGTGGVSPLHF. CDR3 nucleotides: TGTGCCAGCAGTTTGGGGGGGACAGGGGGCGTCTCACCCCTCCACTTT.

This chain connects TRBV28 to TRBJ1-6; D is unresolved. This CDR3 comprises 15 residues. Trimming removed 3 bases from V and 8 bases from J, with 14 bases in between. Germline-derived CDR1 and CDR2 are MDHEN and SYDVKM. The CDR3 region is CASSFTGVLDSPLHF. CDR3 sequence (DNA): TGTGCCAGCAGTTTTACCGGGGTCCTGGATTCACCCCTCCACTTT. Using reference TRBV28 and TRBJ1-6 for the parts outside the CDR3, the full variable domain is DVKVTQSSRYLVKRTGEKVFLECVQDMDHENMFWYRQDPGLGLRLIYFSYDVKMKEKGDIPEGYSVSREKKERFSLILESASTNQTSMYLCASSFTGVLDSPLHFGNGTRLTVT.